The 13 T cell receptor beta chains listed next were all sequenced from one sample in a study of T cell responses to AZD1222 COVID-19 vaccine. TCRdb's table, derived via immunoSEQ multiplex PCR, lists solely in-frame clones and lacks some. Of 140,000 to 150,000 clones listed, 70% to 90% are singletons. The starting material was peripheral blood, obtained on day 0 of AZD1222 vaccination. The receptors here all came from an adult in good health.

This CDR3 is CASSLGPQGNTIYF. CDR3 nucleotides: TGCGCCAGCAGCTTGGGCCCGCAGGGAAACACCATATATTTT. The chain is built from TRBV5-1 and TRBJ1-3; D call uncertain. Per germline, CDR1 SGHRS and CDR2 YFSETQ. This CDR3 spans 14 amino acids. The V end lost 0 bases, the J end lost 4 bases, and 8 bases lay between the germline ends.

This chain uses TRBV5-1 with TRBJ1-3; D is unresolved. V lost 0 bases and J lost 4, with 5 bases in between. The length of the CDR3 is 13 residues. In germline, CDR1 is SGHRS, CDR2 YFSETQ. CDR3 nucleotide sequence: TGCGCCAGCAGCTTGGAGCAGGGAAACACCATATATTTT. This sequence encodes CASSLEQGNTIYF. Supplemented by reference TRBV5-1 and TRBJ1-3, the full variable domain reads KAGVTQTPRYLIKTRGQQVTLSCSPISGHRSVSWYQQTPGQGLQFLFEYFSETQRNKGNFPGRFSGRQFSNSRSEMNVSTLELGDSALYLCASSLEQGNTIYFGEGSWLTVV.

This clone was recorded a few times. The CDR3 protein is CASSANSGGQPIHF. The DNA for the CDR3 is TGTGCCAGCAGTGCAAATTCGGGGGGACAGCCGATCCATTTT. This chain links TRBV2 with TRBJ1-5; 7 bases align to TRBD1. Per germline, CDR1 SNHLY and CDR2 FYNNEI. Trimming took 4 bases from V and 16 from J; bases not matched to a gene: 16. The CDR3 is made up of 14 amino acids.

V is TRBV11-2 and J is TRBJ1-2; TRBD1 matches at 11 bases. In germline, CDR1 is SGHAT, CDR2 FQNNGV. This CDR3 is 15 amino acids long. V was clipped by 0 bases and J by 7 bases; unmatched bases: 4. This CDR3 reads CASSLDLDRGPGYTF. CDR3 sequence (DNA): TGTGCCAGCAGCTTAGATTTGGACAGGGGGCCTGGCTACACCTTC.

Regarding this clone: The junction differs from germline at one of its ends, possibly a read error. This chain joins TRBV2 and TRBJ2-1, with TRBD2 as a possible D gene (5 bases). From germline, CDR1 is SNHLY and CDR2 FYNNEI. This CDR3 has 14 residues. The CDR3 loop is CASELGLAYSEQFF. The CDR3 region has the DNA TGTGCCAGCGAATTAGGCCTAGCCTACAGTGAGCAGTTCTTC.

The genes are TRBV25-1 and TRBJ1-3; D not certain. Germline CDR1 and CDR2: MGHDK and SYGVNS. Trimming took off 1 base at V and 2 bases at J, with 9 bases between the two ends. The CDR3 has 15 residues. DNA of the CDR3: TGTGCCAGCAGTGAATGGGGTGCGGCTGGAAACACCATATATTTT. Protein: CASSEWGAAGNTIYF.

This chain uses TRBV6-6 with TRBJ1-2; D uncertain. The CDR3 length is 11 residues. Germline values: CDR1 MNHNY, CDR2 SVGAGI (reference sequence). The V and J ends lost 5 bases and 7 bases respectively, with 8 bases between them. CDR3 loop: CASSPSGGYTF. CDR3 nucleotide sequence: TGTGCCAGCAGTCCCTCGGGTGGCTACACCTTC.

V is TRBV6-5 and J is TRBJ1-4; weak D call: TRBD1 (5 bases). The germline V gene has CDR1 MNHEY and CDR2 SVGAGI. The CDR3 runs 13 residues. V shed 10 bases and J shed 0 bases, with 9 bases lying between them. CDR3: CAILGATNEKLFF. CDR3 nucleotide sequence: TGTGCCATCCTGGGGGCAACTAATGAAAAACTGTTTTTT.

The chain combines TRBV4-2 with TRBJ2-5; TRBD2 agrees at 9 bases. The CDR3 has 16 amino acids. Unmatched junction bases numbered 6, after V lost 3 bases and J lost 1 base. The germline gives CDR1 LGHNA, CDR2 YNFKEQ. CDR3 nucleotide sequence: TGTGCCAGCAGCCAGATCTATAGCGGGGGCCAAGAGACCCAGTACTTC. Translating gives CASSQIYSGGQETQYF.

The chain carries TRBV19 and TRBJ2-1, with a weak D call TRBD1 (6 bases). Germline CDR1 is LNHDA and CDR2 is SQIVND (reference sequence). This CDR3 comprises 15 residues. Trimming cost V 6 bases and J 4 bases, with 16 bases left between them. CDR3 in DNA: TGTGCCAGTAGCCTCGGACAGCACCAGTACAATGAGCAGTTCTTC. Protein: CASSLGQHQYNEQFF.

The chain has TRBV28 and TRBJ2-1; no firm D call. Trimming took 4 bases from V and 12 from J, leaving 10 bases between them. Germline CDR1 is MDHEN and CDR2 is SYDVKM. This CDR3 contains 11 residues. The chain's CDR3 is CASSSPFGQFF. CDR3 DNA sequence: TGTGCCAGCAGTTCCCCTTTTGGGCAGTTCTTC.

The DNA of the CDR3 is TGTGCCAGTACCCCCCAACAGGGGCTCGAGCAGTACTTC. As protein: CASTPQQGLEQYF. The gene calls are TRBV19 and TRBJ2-7; 7 bases match TRBD1. The CDR3 sequence is 13 residues long. V lost 7 bases, J lost 6 bases, and 9 bases stayed unmatched. Germline loops: CDR1 LNHDA, CDR2 SQIVND (reference sequence).

This chain joins TRBV7-2 and TRBJ1-2; D is possibly TRBD1 (5 bases). The CDR3 has 16 amino acids. In germline, CDR1 is SGHTA, CDR2 FQGNSA. V gave up 2 bases and J gave up 0 bases, with 13 bases separating them. CDR3 in DNA: TGTGCCAGCAGCTTACCAACAGGCCGGACTAACTATGGCTACACCTTC. Amino acids: CASSLPTGRTNYGYTF.